This T cell receptor beta chain is from a study of chemoradiotherapy in HPV16-positive cancers. Sequenced by immunoSEQ multiplex PCR; TCRdb stores in-frame clones only, minus some. Here the sample spans roughly 34,000 clones, over 75% being singletons. Per the germline V gene, CDR1 is ENHRY and CDR2 is SYGVKD. V lost 8 bases to trimming and J lost 5 bases, with 24 bases between them. The CDR3 is 16 amino acids. This clonotype was sampled from a human donor with HPV-associated anogenital cancer. This sample comprised blood, obtained from a patient who underwent chemoradiotherapy. J is TRBJ2-5 and V is TRBV10-3; D perhaps matches TRBD2 (7 bases). CDR3 residues: CAIGVGGAGVRETQYF. CDR3 in DNA: TGTGCCATCGGTGTTGGGGGGGCCGGGGTAAGGGAGACCCAGTACTTC.